The sequence of this TCR beta chain was determined in a study of T-cell reconstitution after alpha-beta-depleted transplantation in children. The study, taken as a whole, reports: Counts and diversity of T cells one year after transplant came mostly from newly produced T cells. Where some patients showed high TCRbeta diversity at day 60, it came from recipient T cells and thymic progenitors that had survived. Alpha-beta T cells present about two months after transplant were reported to originate from several hundred expanded graft clones.

A word on this clonotype: Its matching antigen is unknown.

Germline lookup yields CDR1 SGHAT and CDR2 FQNNGV. J was trimmed by 1 base and V by 5 bases; bases with no gene match: 8. The CDR3 sequence is 17 residues long. The TCRbeta library was prepared with unique molecular identifiers. TCRdb passed the PCR reads through MiXCR, listing each CDR3 protein once. The repertoire holds roughly 790,000 distinct CDR3 sequences, with approximately 15% as singletons. The V call is TRBV11-2, the J call TRBJ2-6; 7 bases are a match to TRBD1. The sequence was collected from a male patient aged 10 to 17 who had a stem cell transplant for acute lymphoblastic leukemia, so the T cells may come from the graft donor. The input for sequencing was PBMCs, mostly from graft donor cells, taken 360 days after TCRalphabeta/CD19-depleted stem cell transplant. Written as DNA, the CDR3 is TGTGCCAGCAGCGCTACCGGGACAGTGTCTGGGGCCAACGTCCTGACTTTC. Encoded protein: CASSATGTVSGANVLTF. Filled out from reference TRBV11-2 and TRBJ2-6, the complete variable domain reads EAGVAQSPRYKIIEKRQSVAFWCNPISGHATLYWYQQILGQGPKLLIQFQNNGVVDDSQLPKDRFSAERLKGVDSTLKIQPAKLEDSAVYLCASSATGTVSGANVLTFGAGSRLTVL.